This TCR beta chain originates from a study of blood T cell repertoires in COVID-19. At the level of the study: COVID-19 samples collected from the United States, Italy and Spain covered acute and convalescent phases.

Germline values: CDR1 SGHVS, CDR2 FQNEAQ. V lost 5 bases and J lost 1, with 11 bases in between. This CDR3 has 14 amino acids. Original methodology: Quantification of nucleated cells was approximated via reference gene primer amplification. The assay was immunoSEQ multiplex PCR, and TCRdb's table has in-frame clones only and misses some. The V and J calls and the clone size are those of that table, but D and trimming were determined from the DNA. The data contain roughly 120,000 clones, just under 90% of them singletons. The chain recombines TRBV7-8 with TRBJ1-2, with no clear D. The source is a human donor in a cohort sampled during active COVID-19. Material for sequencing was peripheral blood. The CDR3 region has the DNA TGTGCCAGCAGCCCTCCAGGATTTAACTATGGCTACACCTTC. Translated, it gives CASSPPGFNYGYTF.